The clone carrying this T cell receptor beta chain came up once. What it recognizes is unknown. This sample stems from a study of T cell responses to AZD1222 COVID-19 vaccine. The CDR3 is 17 amino acids. Whole-study results and caveats: Repertoire collection took place solely once the T cell response had peaked.

This table comes from immunoSEQ multiplex PCR, and its TCRdb copy is limited to in-frame clones, with some not included. The sample holds 96,000 or so clones, around 89% seen once. The sample in question was peripheral blood, obtained on day 0 of AZD1222 vaccination. This TCR derives from an adult in good health. V usage is TRBV21-1 and J usage is TRBJ2-7; the table gives TRBD2 as D, unverified against the DNA. TRBV21-1 constitutes a pseudogene. The chain's CDR3 is CASSKTFVPGGPYEQYF. The CDR3 bases are TGTGCCAGCAGCAAGACCTTTGTTCCGGGGGGGCCCTACGAGCAGTACTTC.